One and the same sample provided the 3 T cell receptor beta chains below, sequenced in a study of blood T cell repertoires in COVID-19. Sequencing used immunoSEQ multiplex PCR; TCRdb keeps in-frame clones, though not all of them. This table has about 56,000 clones, approximately 85% appearing once. Sequencing was performed on peripheral blood. These receptors originate from a man aged 45-65 years with active COVID-19.

The chain couples TRBV9 to TRBJ2-3, with D possibly being TRBD2 (6 bases). CDR1 and CDR2 (germline): SGDLS, YYNGEE. Trimming cost V 3 bases and J 5 bases, with 25 bases left between them. The CDR3 is 18 residues long. CDR3 sequence: CASSAGPRGGVGGDTQYF. The CDR3 DNA follows: TGTGCCAGCAGCGCTGGCCCTAGGGGCGGGGTGGGAGGAGATACGCAGTATTTT.

The V gene is TRBV7-8, the J gene TRBJ2-5; D possibly corresponds to TRBD2 (5 bases). The CDR3 has 15 amino acids. The germline V gene encodes CDR1 SGHVS and CDR2 FQNEAQ. Between the trimmed V and J ends, which lost 1 base and 2 bases, there was a span of 11 bases. CDR3 sequence reads: CASSLVANQQETQYF. CDR3 nucleotides: TGTGCCAGCAGCTTAGTAGCGAACCAACAAGAGACCCAGTACTTC.

The chain is built from TRBV20-1 and TRBJ1-1, with TRBD1 as a possible D gene (6 bases). CDR3 length: 11 residues. The V end was cut by 2 bases, the J end by 7 bases, with 8 bases between. Per the germline V gene, CDR1 is DFQATT and CDR2 is SNEGSKA (reference sequence). The CDR3 nucleotides are TGCAGTGCTAGAACACAGGGTGAAGCTTTCTTT. Its protein is CSARTQGEAFF.